Below, 15 T cell receptor beta chains from the same sample are listed, as sequenced in a study of T cell changes during pregnancy in multiple sclerosis. Clones were sequenced by immunoSEQ multiplex PCR, and TCRdb holds only the in-frame ones, with some missing. The sample holds some 100,000 clones; around nine tenths are singletons and the top ten take more than 0.95%. Here the sequenced sample was peripheral blood, taken in the second trimester of pregnancy. The receptors were sampled from a female donor with multiple sclerosis, enrolled in a pregnancy study.

J is TRBJ2-5 and V is TRBV5-1, with a tentative D call TRBD1 (6 bases). The CDR3 is made up of 14 amino acids. CDR1 SGHRS and CDR2 YFSETQ come from the germline V gene. V was trimmed by 4 bases and J by 5 bases, leaving 15 bases between them. CDR3: CASSPGDLRETQYF. The CDR3 nucleotides are TGCGCCAGCAGCCCAGGGGATCTACGGGAGACCCAGTACTTC.

CDR3 nucleotide sequence: TGTGCCAGCAGCTCCCGGGGGACAGGGGGGTCCTACGAGCAGTACTTC. Amino acids: CASSSRGTGGSYEQYF. The chain links TRBV5-6 to TRBJ2-7; 11 bases line up with TRBD1. The CDR3 runs 16 residues. Germline-derived CDR1 and CDR2 are SGHDT and YYEEEE. V was clipped by 3 bases and J by 1 base; unmatched bases: 6. The entire variable domain, with the rest obtained from reference TRBV5-6 and TRBJ2-7, is as follows: DAGVTQSPTHLIKTRGQQVTLRCSPKSGHDTVSWYQQALGQGPQFIFQYYEEEERQRGNFPDRFSGHQFPNYSSELNVNALLLGDSALYLCASSSRGTGGSYEQYFGPGTRLTVT.

J is TRBJ1-2 and V is TRBV5-8, with 9 bases that match TRBD1. Looked up from germline, CDR1 is SGHTS and CDR2 is YDEGEE. The CDR3 sequence is 17 residues long. With V trimmed by 3 bases and J by 4 bases, 13 bases remained unmatched. The CDR3 protein is CASSSTLGTGLIYGYTF. For the CDR3, the DNA is TGTGCCAGCAGCTCCACGCTGGGGACAGGGTTGATCTATGGCTACACCTTC. The full variable domain, rest sourced from reference TRBV5-8 and TRBJ1-2, is EAGVTQSPTHLIKTRGQQATLRCSPISGHTSVYWYQQALGLGLQFLLWYDEGEERNRGNFPPRFSGRQFPNYSSELNVNALELEDSALYLCASSSTLGTGLIYGYTFGSGTRLTVV.

The chain recombines TRBV7-2 with TRBJ2-7; perhaps TRBD2 as D (6 bases). CDR1 is SGHTA and CDR2 is FQGNSA in the germline V gene. This CDR3 is built from 16 residues. V was trimmed by 5 bases and J by 2 bases, leaving 19 bases between them. The CDR3 spells CASSHLERSGTYEQYF. In DNA form, the CDR3 reads TGTGCCAGCAGCCACCTAGAGCGTAGCGGTACCTACGAGCAGTACTTC.

V gene TRBV5-4 combines with J gene TRBJ1-2, with TRBD1 as a possible D gene (5 bases). Germline values: CDR1 SGHNT, CDR2 YYREEE (reference sequence). The CDR3 loop spans 14 amino acids. Trimming pared 3 bases from V and 7 bases from J, leaving 16 bases between. The CDR3 DNA reads as TGTGCCAGCAGCTCGGACACATCGACTCGTGGCTACACCTTC. Amino acids: CASSSDTSTRGYTF. The entire variable domain, with the rest obtained from reference TRBV5-4 and TRBJ1-2, is as follows: ETGVTQSPTHLIKTRGQQVTLRCSSQSGHNTVSWYQQALGQGPQFIFQYYREEENGRGNFPPRFSGLQFPNYSSELNVNALELDDSALYLCASSSDTSTRGYTFGSGTRLTVV.

The genes are TRBV9 and TRBJ2-2, with TRBD1 identical over 8 bases. CDR3 length equals 16 residues. V gave up 4 bases and J gave up 5 bases; unmatched junction bases: 10. The germline CDR1 and CDR2 sequences are SGDLS and YYNGEE. CDR3 nucleotides: TGTGCCAGCAGCCTCCCGGACAGGGCCGTTACCGGGGAGCTGTTTTTT. It codes for CASSLPDRAVTGELFF. Filled out from reference TRBV9 and TRBJ2-2, the complete variable domain reads DSGVTQTPKHLITATGQRVTLRCSPRSGDLSVYWYQQSLDQGLQFLIQYYNGEERAKGNILERFSAQQFPDLHSELNLSSLELGDSALYFCASSLPDRAVTGELFFGEGSRLTVL.

V gene TRBV4-1 combines with J gene TRBJ1-5, with D unclear. Between the trimmed V and J ends, which lost 0 bases and 0 bases, there was a span of 12 bases. This CDR3 is 17 amino acids long. Germline V gene sequence: CDR1 MGHRA, CDR2 YSYEKL. DNA for the CDR3: TGCGCCAGCAGCCAAGAGGGTGCGCGGGGTAGCAATCAGCCCCAGCATTTT. This encodes CASSQEGARGSNQPQHF.

V is TRBV5-1 and J is TRBJ1-1, with 7 bases fitting TRBD1. The germline V gene encodes CDR1 SGHRS and CDR2 YFSETQ. V shed 5 bases, J shed 5 bases, and the junction held 9 bases outside the gene matches. CDR3 length: 14 amino acids. CDR3 loop: CASSTAQGKTEAFF. CDR3 in DNA: TGCGCCAGCAGTACCGCACAGGGGAAAACTGAAGCTTTCTTT.

V usage is TRBV5-1 and J usage is TRBJ2-1; 7 positions match TRBD2. The germline V gene encodes CDR1 SGHRS and CDR2 YFSETQ. There are 15 residues in the CDR3. Unmatched junction bases numbered 4, after V lost 2 bases and J lost 2 bases. The CDR3 spells CASSLISGTYNEQFF. The DNA for the CDR3 is TGCGCCAGCAGCTTAATCAGCGGGACCTACAATGAGCAGTTCTTC.

The chain links TRBV6-1 to TRBJ1-2, with a possible D match to TRBD1 (6 bases). Per germline, CDR1 MNHNS and CDR2 SASEGT. This CDR3 has 14 residues. Between the trimmed V and J ends, which lost 6 bases and 0 bases, there was a span of 11 bases. The CDR3 spells CASSLQGTNYGYTF. CDR3 bases: TGTGCCAGCAGCCTACAGGGAACTAACTATGGCTACACCTTC.

This chain joins TRBV6-5 and TRBJ2-7, with D perhaps matching TRBD1 (6 bases). In germline, CDR1 is MNHEY, CDR2 SVGAGI. This CDR3 is built from 13 residues. V was pared by 7 bases and J by 2 bases, with 12 bases between. The CDR3 nucleotides read TGTGCCAGCACTCGAGGGGGAGCCTACGAGCAGTACTTC. Amino acid sequence: CASTRGGAYEQYF.

The CDR3 region is CAWTEPGTNYGYTF. The CDR3 region has the DNA TGTGCCTGGACCGAACCCGGGACAAACTATGGCTACACCTTC. The gene calls are TRBV30 and TRBJ1-2; D is perhaps TRBD1 (6 bases). The CDR3 length is 14 residues. Deletions cut 4 bases from V and 2 bases from J, with 14 bases between. The germline V gene has CDR1 GTSNPN and CDR2 SVGIG (reference sequence).

This clone was recorded once. CDR3: CASSYSRTPGNTIYF. CDR3 DNA: TGTGCCAGCAGTTACTCAAGGACACCTGGAAACACCATATATTTT. The rearrangement uses TRBV6-5 and TRBJ1-3, with D possibly matching TRBD1 (5 bases). The CDR3 is made up of 15 amino acids. Germline lookup yields CDR1 MNHEY and CDR2 SVGAGI. The V end lost 0 bases, the J end lost 2 bases, and 8 bases lay between the germline ends.

V usage is TRBV2 and J usage is TRBJ2-1, with D possibly matching TRBD1 (5 bases). The CDR3 spans 13 residues. V was clipped by 6 bases and J by 7 bases, with 13 bases between them. Germline lookup yields CDR1 SNHLY and CDR2 FYNNEI. The CDR3 protein is CASRVGARNEQFF. The CDR3 DNA follows: TGTGCCAGCAGGGTAGGGGCAAGGAATGAGCAGTTCTTC.

This rearrangement joins TRBV7-2 to TRBJ2-7; 7 bases fit TRBD1. The CDR3 is made up of 13 amino acids. Germline V gene lookup returns CDR1 SGHTA and CDR2 FQGNSA. Germline trimming cut 5 bases from V and 7 bases from J; bases unmatched to any gene: 8. CDR3 protein: CASSLDRVREQYF. The CDR3 bases are TGTGCCAGCAGCCTCGACAGGGTTAGGGAGCAGTACTTC.